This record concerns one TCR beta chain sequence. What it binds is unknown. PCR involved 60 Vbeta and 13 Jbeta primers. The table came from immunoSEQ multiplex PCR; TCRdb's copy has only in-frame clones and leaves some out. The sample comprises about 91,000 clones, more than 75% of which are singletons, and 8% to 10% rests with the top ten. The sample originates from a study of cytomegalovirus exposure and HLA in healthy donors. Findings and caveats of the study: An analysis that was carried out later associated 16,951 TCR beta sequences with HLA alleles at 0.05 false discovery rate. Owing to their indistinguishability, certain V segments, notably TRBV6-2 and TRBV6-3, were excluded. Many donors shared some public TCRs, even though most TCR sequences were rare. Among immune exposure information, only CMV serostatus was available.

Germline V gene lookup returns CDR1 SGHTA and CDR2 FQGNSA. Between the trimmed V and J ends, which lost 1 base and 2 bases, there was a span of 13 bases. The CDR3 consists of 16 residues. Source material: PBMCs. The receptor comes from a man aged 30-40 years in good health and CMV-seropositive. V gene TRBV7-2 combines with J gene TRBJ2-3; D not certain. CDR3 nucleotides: TGTGCCAGCAGCTTAGTCTGGCCCCCTCTCACAGATACGCAGTATTTT. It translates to CASSLVWPPLTDTQYF.